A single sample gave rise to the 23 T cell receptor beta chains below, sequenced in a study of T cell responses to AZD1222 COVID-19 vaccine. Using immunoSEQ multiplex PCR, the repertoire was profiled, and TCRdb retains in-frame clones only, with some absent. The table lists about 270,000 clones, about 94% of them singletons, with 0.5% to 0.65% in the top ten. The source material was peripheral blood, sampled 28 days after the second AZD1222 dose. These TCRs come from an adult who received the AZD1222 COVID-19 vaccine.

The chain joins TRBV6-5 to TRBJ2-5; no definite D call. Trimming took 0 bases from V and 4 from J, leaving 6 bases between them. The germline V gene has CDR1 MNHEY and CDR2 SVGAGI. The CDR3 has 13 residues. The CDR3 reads CASSYSKGETQYF. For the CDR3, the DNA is TGTGCCAGCAGTTACTCCAAAGGAGAGACCCAGTACTTC.

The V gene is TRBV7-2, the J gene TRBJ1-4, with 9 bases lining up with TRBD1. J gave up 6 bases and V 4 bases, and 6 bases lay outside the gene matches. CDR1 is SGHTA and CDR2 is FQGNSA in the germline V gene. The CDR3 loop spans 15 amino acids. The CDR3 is CASSWGQGRDEKLFF. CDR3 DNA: TGTGCCAGCAGCTGGGGACAGGGAAGAGATGAAAAACTGTTTTTT. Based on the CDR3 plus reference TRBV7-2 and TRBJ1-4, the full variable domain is GAGVSQSPSNKVTEKGKDVELRCDPISGHTALYWYRQSLGQGLEFLIYFQGNSAPDKSGLPSDRFSAERTGGSVSTLTIQRTQQEDSAVYLCASSWGQGRDEKLFFGSGTQLSVL.

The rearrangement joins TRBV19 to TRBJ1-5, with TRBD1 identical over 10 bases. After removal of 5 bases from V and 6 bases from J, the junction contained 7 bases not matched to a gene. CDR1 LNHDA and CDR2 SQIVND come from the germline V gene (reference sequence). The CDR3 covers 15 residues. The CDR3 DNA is TGTGCCAGTAGTCGACAGGGGGCGCGAAGTCAGCCCCAGCATTTT. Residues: CASSRQGARSQPQHF.

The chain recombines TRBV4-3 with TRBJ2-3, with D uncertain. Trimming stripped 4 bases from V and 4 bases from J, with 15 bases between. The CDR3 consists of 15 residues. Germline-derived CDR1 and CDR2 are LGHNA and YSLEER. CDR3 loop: CASSLNAYRPDTQYF. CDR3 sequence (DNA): TGCGCCAGCAGCCTAAACGCGTACCGCCCAGATACGCAGTATTTT.

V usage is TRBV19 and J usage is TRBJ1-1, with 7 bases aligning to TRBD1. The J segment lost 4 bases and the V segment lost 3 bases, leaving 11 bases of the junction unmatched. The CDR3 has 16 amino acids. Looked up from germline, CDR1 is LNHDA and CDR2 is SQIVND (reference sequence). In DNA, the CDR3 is TGTGCCAGTAGTATGCGGACAGGTTGGGAGGGCACTGAAGCTTTCTTT. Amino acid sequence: CASSMRTGWEGTEAFF.

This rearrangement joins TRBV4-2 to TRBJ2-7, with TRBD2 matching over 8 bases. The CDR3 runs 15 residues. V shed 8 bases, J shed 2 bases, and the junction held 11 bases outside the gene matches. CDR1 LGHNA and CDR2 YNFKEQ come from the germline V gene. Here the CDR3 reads CASRERTSPTYEQYF. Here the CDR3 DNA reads TGTGCCAGCCGAGAAAGGACTAGCCCGACCTACGAGCAGTACTTC.

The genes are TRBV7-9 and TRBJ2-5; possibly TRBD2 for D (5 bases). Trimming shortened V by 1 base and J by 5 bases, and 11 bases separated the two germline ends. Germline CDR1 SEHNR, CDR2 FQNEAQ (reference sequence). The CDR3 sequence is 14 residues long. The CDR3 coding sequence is TGTGCCAGCAGCTTAGGGCTTACGGGGGAGACCCAGTACTTC. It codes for CASSLGLTGETQYF.

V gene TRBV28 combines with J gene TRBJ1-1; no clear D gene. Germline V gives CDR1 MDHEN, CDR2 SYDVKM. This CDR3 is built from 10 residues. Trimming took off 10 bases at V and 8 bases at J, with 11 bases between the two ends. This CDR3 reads CATSQREAFF. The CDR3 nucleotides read TGTGCCACCAGCCAAAGGGAAGCTTTCTTT.

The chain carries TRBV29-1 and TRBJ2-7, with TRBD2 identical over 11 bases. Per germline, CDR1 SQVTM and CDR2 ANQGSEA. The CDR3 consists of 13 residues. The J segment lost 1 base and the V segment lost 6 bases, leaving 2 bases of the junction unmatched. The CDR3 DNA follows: TGCAGCGTACGACTAGCGGGGTCCTACGAGCAGTACTTC. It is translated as CSVRLAGSYEQYF.

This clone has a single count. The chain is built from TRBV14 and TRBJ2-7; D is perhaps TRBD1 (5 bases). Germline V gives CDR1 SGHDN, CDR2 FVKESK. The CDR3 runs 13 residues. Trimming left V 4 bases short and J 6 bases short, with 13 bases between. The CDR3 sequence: CASSLTDFSEQYF. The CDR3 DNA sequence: TGTGCCAGCAGCCTGACAGACTTTTCCGAGCAGTACTTC.

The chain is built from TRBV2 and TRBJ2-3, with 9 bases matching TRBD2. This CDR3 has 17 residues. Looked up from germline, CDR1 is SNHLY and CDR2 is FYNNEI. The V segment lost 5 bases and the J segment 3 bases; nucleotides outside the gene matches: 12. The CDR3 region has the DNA TGTGCCAGCAGTCCCGGAGATCAGCGGGGGGTTACAGATACGCAGTATTTT. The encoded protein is CASSPGDQRGVTDTQYF.

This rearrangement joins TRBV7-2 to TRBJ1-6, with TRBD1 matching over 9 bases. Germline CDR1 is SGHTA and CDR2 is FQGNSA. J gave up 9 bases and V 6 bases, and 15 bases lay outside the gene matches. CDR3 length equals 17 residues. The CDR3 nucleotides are TGTGCCAGCAGTCGGGACAGGGTTCCCCTTATAGGTTCACCCCTCCACTTT. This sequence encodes CASSRDRVPLIGSPLHF. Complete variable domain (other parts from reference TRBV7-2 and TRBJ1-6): GAGVSQSPSNKVTEKGKDVELRCDPISGHTALYWYRQSLGQGLEFLIYFQGNSAPDKSGLPSDRFSAERTGGSVSTLTIQRTQQEDSAVYLCASSRDRVPLIGSPLHFGNGTRLTVT.

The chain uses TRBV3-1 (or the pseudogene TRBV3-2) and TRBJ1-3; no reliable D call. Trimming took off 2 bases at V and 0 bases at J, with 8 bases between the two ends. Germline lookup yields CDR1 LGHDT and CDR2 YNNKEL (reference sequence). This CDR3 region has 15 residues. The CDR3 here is CASSQQVISGNTIYF. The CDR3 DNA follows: TGTGCCAGCAGCCAACAGGTTATCTCTGGAAACACCATATATTTT.

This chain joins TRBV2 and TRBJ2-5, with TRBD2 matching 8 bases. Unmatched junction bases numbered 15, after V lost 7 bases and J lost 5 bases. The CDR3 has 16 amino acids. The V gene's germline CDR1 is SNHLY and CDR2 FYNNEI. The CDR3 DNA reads TGTGCCAGCAAGGGCCCCTTGGCGGGGGGCCAGGAGACCCAGTACTTC. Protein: CASKGPLAGGQETQYF.

CDR3 loop: CASSPVGQGNQPQHF. CDR3 coding DNA: TGTGCCAGCAGCCCGGTTGGCCAGGGGAATCAGCCCCAGCATTTT. This chain joins TRBV7-2 and TRBJ1-5, with D tentatively TRBD1 (6 bases). CDR1 SGHTA and CDR2 FQGNSA come from the germline V gene. CDR3 length: 15 amino acids. V was cut by 5 bases and J by 4 bases, with 15 bases left in between.

The CDR3, as DNA: TGTGCCAGCAGCTCCGCGCCGGGCGGTGGGGAAAAACTGTTTTTT. This translates into CASSSAPGGGEKLFF. The chain has TRBV7-2 and TRBJ1-4, with no clear D. Germline V lookup: CDR1 SGHTA, CDR2 FQGNSA. V was shortened by 4 bases and J by 8 bases, with 17 bases between the two germline ends. The CDR3 contains 15 residues.

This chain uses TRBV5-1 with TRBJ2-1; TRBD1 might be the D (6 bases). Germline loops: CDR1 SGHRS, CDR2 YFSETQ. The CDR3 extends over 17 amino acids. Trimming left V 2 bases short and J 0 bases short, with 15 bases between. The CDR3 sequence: CASSLGSWGLSYNEQFF. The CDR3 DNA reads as TGCGCCAGCAGCTTAGGGAGTTGGGGGCTCTCCTACAATGAGCAGTTCTTC. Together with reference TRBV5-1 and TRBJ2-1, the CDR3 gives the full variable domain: KAGVTQTPRYLIKTRGQQVTLSCSPISGHRSVSWYQQTPGQGLQFLFEYFSETQRNKGNFPGRFSGRQFSNSRSEMNVSTLELGDSALYLCASSLGSWGLSYNEQFFGPGTRLTVL.

CDR3 loop: CASSVEGRGVGELFF. CDR3 DNA sequence: TGTGCCAGCAGCGTAGAGGGACGAGGAGTTGGGGAGCTGTTTTTT. The V gene is TRBV9, the J gene TRBJ2-2, with D possibly called TRBD1 or TRBD2 (5 bases each). This CDR3 is 15 amino acids long. Trimming took off 0 bases at V and 8 bases at J, with 14 bases between the two ends. Germline V CDR1 and CDR2: SGDLS, YYNGEE.

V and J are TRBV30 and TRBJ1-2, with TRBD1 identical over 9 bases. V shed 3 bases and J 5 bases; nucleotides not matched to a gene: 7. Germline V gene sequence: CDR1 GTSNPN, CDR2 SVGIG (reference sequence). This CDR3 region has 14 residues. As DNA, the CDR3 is TGTGCCTGGAGAGAACAGGGGGCTGGGTATGGCTACACCTTC. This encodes CAWREQGAGYGYTF.

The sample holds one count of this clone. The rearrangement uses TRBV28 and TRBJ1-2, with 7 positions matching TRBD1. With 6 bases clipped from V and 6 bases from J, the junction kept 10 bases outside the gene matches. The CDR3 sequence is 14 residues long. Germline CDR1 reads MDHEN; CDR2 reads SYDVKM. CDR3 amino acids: CASSPGQASDGYTF. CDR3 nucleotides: TGTGCCAGCAGCCCAGGACAGGCTAGCGATGGCTACACCTTC.

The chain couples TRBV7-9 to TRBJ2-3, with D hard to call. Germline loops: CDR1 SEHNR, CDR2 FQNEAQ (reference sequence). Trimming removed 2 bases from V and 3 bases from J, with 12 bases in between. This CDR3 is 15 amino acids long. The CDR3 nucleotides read TGTGCCAGCAGCTTAAACAGCTGGGGAACAGATACGCAGTATTTT. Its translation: CASSLNSWGTDTQYF.

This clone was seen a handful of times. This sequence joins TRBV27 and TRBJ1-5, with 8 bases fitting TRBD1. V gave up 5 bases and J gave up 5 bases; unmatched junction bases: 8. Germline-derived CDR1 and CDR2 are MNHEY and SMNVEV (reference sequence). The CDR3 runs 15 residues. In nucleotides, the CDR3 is TGTGCCAGCAGTACCTACAGGGGGAAGGATCAGCCCCAGCATTTT. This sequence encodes CASSTYRGKDQPQHF.

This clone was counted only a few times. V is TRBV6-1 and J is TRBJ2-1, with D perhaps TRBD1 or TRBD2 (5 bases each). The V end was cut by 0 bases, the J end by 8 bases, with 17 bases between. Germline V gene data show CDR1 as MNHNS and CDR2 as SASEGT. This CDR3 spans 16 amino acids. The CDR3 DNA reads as TGTGCCAGCAGTGAAGCCCTTGGGACCCTCGGGCATGAGCAGTTCTTC. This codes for CASSEALGTLGHEQFF.